The present T cell receptor (beta chain) was sequenced within a study of CD8+ T cells in alopecia areata. Study summary: Tofacitinib was given for 6 to 18 months, then stopped for 6 months.

Treatment reported: oral pan-JAK inhibitor, 5-10 mg twice daily. Germline lookup yields CDR1 PRHDT and CDR2 FYEKMQ (reference sequence). This CDR3 is 14 amino acids long. Once RNA had been extracted, it was reverse transcribed into cDNA to act as the sequencing template. The table came from immunoSEQ multiplex PCR; TCRdb's copy has only in-frame clones and leaves some out. Of 150,000 to 200,000 clones in the sample, about 60% were seen once. The sample consisted of CD8+ T cells sorted from blood, taken at week 24, from a patient treated with tofacitinib. The V and J genes are TRBV13 and TRBJ2-5, with a weak D call TRBD1 (5 bases). Matching the DNA end better, TRBJ2-7 makes the J call doubtful. This sequence originates from a human donor with alopecia areata. CDR3 loop: CASSLGTASYEQYF. CDR3 DNA: TGTGCCAGCAGCTTAGGGACAGCTTCCTACGAGCAGTACTTC.